The 28 T cell receptor beta chains below come from one sample, sequenced in a study of CD8 T cells in Susac syndrome. The RNA, about 0.5 to 1 ug, was put through reverse transcription using random hexamers. TCRdb reprocessed the immunoSEQ multiplex PCR reads with MiXCR, giving one entry per CDR3 protein. The sample consists of some 150,000 distinct CDR3 sequences, approximately 95% of them appearing once. The sample comprised CD8+ T cells from PBMCs. These receptors originate from a human donor in good health.

The rearrangement uses TRBV6-5 and TRBJ1-4; no definite D call. Germline V CDR1 and CDR2: MNHEY, SVGAGI. V was shortened by 2 bases and J by 8 bases, with 6 bases between the two germline ends. The CDR3 is made up of 12 amino acids. The CDR3 DNA is TGTGCCAGCAGTTACGCCGGGGAAAAACTGTTTTTT. Its protein is CASSYAGEKLFF.

In this sample, this clonotype turned up once. The chain employs TRBV29-1 and TRBJ2-1; 7 nucleotides align to TRBD2. V trimming: 3 bases; J trimming: 0 bases; junction bases outside the gene matches: 14. Looked up from germline, CDR1 is SQVTM and CDR2 is ANQGSEA. This CDR3 comprises 18 residues. CDR3: CSVDMRDMGGSSYNEQFF. CDR3 in DNA: TGCAGCGTTGATATGAGGGATATGGGGGGGAGCTCCTACAATGAGCAGTTCTTC.

This clonotype was counted only a few times. The chain links TRBV25-1 to TRBJ2-3, with D perhaps being TRBD1 or TRBD2 (6 bases each). This CDR3 has 18 residues. Germline V CDR1 and CDR2: MGHDK, SYGVNS. V was pared by 5 bases and J by 4 bases, with 25 bases between. The CDR3 region has the DNA TGTGCCAGCAGTACAGGGAAGTGGGGGGTAACTCACGCAGATACGCAGTATTTT. This encodes CASSTGKWGVTHADTQYF.

In this sample, this clonotype turned up a few times. This chain uses TRBV27 with TRBJ2-3; D gene ambiguous. Germline loops: CDR1 MNHEY, CDR2 SMNVEV (reference sequence). V was shortened by 8 bases and J by 2 bases, with 17 bases between the two germline ends. The CDR3 loop spans 15 amino acids. CDR3 DNA sequence: TGTGCCAGCTCTCCGGTCGACGGAACCACAGATACGCAGTATTTT. Translation: CASSPVDGTTDTQYF.

This chain connects TRBV27 to TRBJ2-3; 9 bases match TRBD2. Unmatched junction bases numbered 6, after V lost 3 bases and J lost 8 bases. The CDR3 length is 14 residues. Germline V lookup: CDR1 MNHEY, CDR2 SMNVEV (reference sequence). Here the CDR3 DNA reads TGTGCCAGCAGTTTGATGGTAGCGGGAGCTACGCAGTATTTT. Translating it yields CASSLMVAGATQYF.

This chain connects TRBV19 to TRBJ1-2; no definite D call. The germline CDR1 and CDR2 sequences are LNHDA and SQIVND (reference sequence). Trimming took off 6 bases at V and 5 bases at J, with 13 bases between the two ends. This CDR3 is 13 amino acids long. The CDR3 sequence is CASSRTAFYGYTF. For the CDR3, the DNA is TGTGCCAGTAGCCGGACGGCCTTTTATGGCTACACCTTC.

This sequence joins TRBV20-1 and TRBJ1-4; D unclear. V gave up 6 bases and J gave up 7 bases, with 24 bases separating them. This CDR3 region has 16 residues. Germline V gene sequence: CDR1 DFQATT, CDR2 SNEGSKA (reference sequence). CDR3 coding DNA: TGCAGTGCCCAATTTTACGCGGACCAAGGTGGTGAAAAACTGTTTTTT. This translates into CSAQFYADQGGEKLFF.

J is TRBJ2-7 and V is TRBV4-2; possible D gene TRBD2, 6 bases. The V end lost 1 base, the J end lost 1 base, and 8 bases lay between the germline ends. The CDR3 sequence is 14 residues long. CDR1 and CDR2 (germline): LGHNA, YNFKEQ. As DNA, the CDR3 is TGTGCCAGCAGCCAAGCAGCGGGTTCCTACGAGCAGTACTTC. Amino acid sequence: CASSQAAGSYEQYF.

For the CDR3, the DNA is TGTGCCAGCAGCCAGGGGGAGGGGTCACAAGAGACCCAGTACTTC. This encodes CASSQGEGSQETQYF. The rearrangement joins TRBV7-6 to TRBJ2-5; the D gene could be TRBD1 or TRBD2 (7 bases each). This CDR3 comprises 15 residues. V was pared by 5 bases and J by 2 bases, with 15 bases between. Germline CDR1 reads SGHVS; CDR2 reads FNYEAQ.

The chain is built from TRBV5-1 and TRBJ1-2; no clear D. Trimming stripped 0 bases from V and 11 bases from J, with 14 bases between. The CDR3 totals 13 residues. The germline gives CDR1 SGHRS, CDR2 YFSETQ. In DNA form, the CDR3 reads TGCGCCAGCAGCTTGGCCGAAAAGGCACAATACACCTTC. Amino acids: CASSLAEKAQYTF.

The chain carries TRBV6-6 and TRBJ1-2; D uncertain. V gave up 8 bases and J gave up 6 bases, with 10 bases separating them. Germline V gene lookup returns CDR1 MNHNY and CDR2 SVGAGI (reference sequence). The CDR3 spans 11 residues. In nucleotides, the CDR3 is TGTGCCAGCGGGATGGCGGATGGCTACACCTTC. Its protein is CASGMADGYTF.

The chain couples TRBV19 to TRBJ2-5, with a tentative D call TRBD1 (6 bases). This CDR3 has 15 amino acids. V was cut by 4 bases and J by 5 bases, with 17 bases left in between. Germline CDR1 is LNHDA and CDR2 is SQIVND (reference sequence). The CDR3 is CASSTDSTGLETQYF. The CDR3 DNA reads TGTGCCAGTAGTACAGATTCGACAGGTCTCGAGACCCAGTACTTC.

The chain recombines TRBV28 with TRBJ2-7, with unresolved D. Germline V CDR1 and CDR2: MDHEN, SYDVKM. The CDR3 spans 12 residues. The ends were cut back, 2 bases at V and 3 bases at J, with 5 bases in the middle. CDR3 protein: CASSLRFYEQYF. DNA for the CDR3: TGTGCCAGCAGTTTACGGTTCTACGAGCAGTACTTC. The full variable domain, completed using reference TRBV28 and TRBJ2-7, is DVKVTQSSRYLVKRTGEKVFLECVQDMDHENMFWYRQDPGLGLRLIYFSYDVKMKEKGDIPEGYSVSREKKERFSLILESASTNQTSMYLCASSLRFYEQYFGPGTRLTVT.

The V and J genes are TRBV29-1 and TRBJ2-5; D is perhaps TRBD1 or TRBD2 (5 bases each). The CDR3 has 16 residues. Germline lookup yields CDR1 SQVTM and CDR2 ANQGSEA. Trimming shortened V by 0 bases and J by 5 bases, and 19 bases separated the two germline ends. CDR3 protein: CSVEDAFRGRGETQYF. CDR3 nucleotides: TGCAGCGTTGAAGATGCCTTCCGGGGACGAGGGGAGACCCAGTACTTC. Full variable domain (remainder filled in from reference TRBV29-1 and TRBJ2-5): SAVISQKPSRDICQRGTSLTIQCQVDSQVTMMFWYRQQPGQSLTLIATANQGSEATYESGFVIDKFPISRPNLTFSTLTVSNMSPEDSSIYLCSVEDAFRGRGETQYFGPGTRLLVL.

This chain's CDR3 is CSDWSRGADTQYF. The CDR3 region has the DNA TGCAGCGACTGGTCCCGGGGCGCAGATACGCAGTATTTT. The chain employs TRBV29-1 and TRBJ2-3; D is possibly TRBD1 or TRBD2 (5 bases each). Trimming cost V 7 bases and J 4 bases, with 15 bases left between them. There are 13 residues in the CDR3. Germline loops: CDR1 SQVTM, CDR2 ANQGSEA.

This rearrangement joins TRBV27 to TRBJ2-7; D possibly corresponds to TRBD2 (6 bases). V was pared by 6 bases and J by 3 bases, with 15 bases between. This CDR3 is 14 amino acids long. The germline gives CDR1 MNHEY, CDR2 SMNVEV (reference sequence). The CDR3 loop reads CASRSPGTYYEQYF. The CDR3 bases are TGTGCCAGCAGAAGTCCGGGGACTTACTACGAGCAGTACTTC.

This chain links TRBV29-1 with TRBJ2-5; 10 nucleotides line up with TRBD1. CDR3 size: 14 residues. V lost 6 bases to trimming and J lost 3 bases; unmatched junction nucleotides: 7. Germline CDR1 and CDR2: SQVTM and ANQGSEA. Here the CDR3 reads CSVTGQGLEETQYF. DNA for the CDR3: TGCAGCGTGACGGGACAGGGGTTGGAAGAGACCCAGTACTTC.

The chain couples TRBV18 to TRBJ2-3, with 10 positions matching TRBD2. CDR1 and CDR2 (germline): KGHSH, LQKENI. V shed 10 bases, J shed 3 bases, and the junction held 4 bases outside the gene matches. This CDR3 is 13 amino acids long. The CDR3 spells CATGLAATDTQYF. The DNA of the CDR3 is TGTGCCACCGGACTAGCGGCAACAGATACGCAGTATTTT.

In this sample, this clonotype turned up once. The chain is built from TRBV4-3 and TRBJ2-7; a possible D gene is TRBD2 (6 bases). This CDR3 has 14 amino acids. Deletions cut 4 bases from V and 5 bases from J, with 15 bases between. From germline, CDR1 is LGHNA and CDR2 YSLEER. CDR3 in amino acids: CASSPDYSPNEQYF. The CDR3 DNA reads as TGCGCCAGCAGCCCGGACTACAGCCCCAACGAGCAGTACTTC.

The chain carries TRBV27 and TRBJ2-3, with TRBD2 matching over 9 bases. J was trimmed by 3 bases and V by 5 bases; bases with no gene match: 3. Germline V gene data show CDR1 as MNHEY and CDR2 as SMNVEV (reference sequence). This CDR3 comprises 14 residues. CDR3 sequence (DNA): TGTGCCAGCAGTGAGGCGGGAGGGACAGATACGCAGTATTTT. It yields the protein CASSEAGGTDTQYF.

J is TRBJ2-2 and V is TRBV27, with D possibly TRBD2 on 6 matching bases. The V and J ends lost 1 base and 4 bases respectively, with 13 bases between them. The length of the CDR3 is 16 residues. Germline loops: CDR1 MNHEY, CDR2 SMNVEV (reference sequence). The CDR3: CASSLYGSSSTGELFF. The CDR3 nucleotides read TGTGCCAGCAGTTTATACGGGAGCTCCTCCACCGGGGAGCTGTTTTTT.

The CDR3 reads CASSVYSGTEAFF. CDR3 nucleotide sequence: TGTGCCAGCAGCGTATACAGCGGGACTGAAGCTTTCTTT. The V and J genes are TRBV9 and TRBJ1-1, with D unresolved. The CDR3 has 13 residues. The V gene lost 1 base and the J gene lost 5 bases, with 9 bases spanning the gap. Germline values: CDR1 SGDLS, CDR2 YYNGEE.

The CDR3 region is CASNLFPNPRFF. CDR3 in DNA: TGTGCCAGCAACCTCTTCCCAAACCCCCGGTTCTTC. The V call is TRBV6-2 or TRBV6-3, the J call TRBJ2-1; unclear D gene. V was cut by 7 bases and J by 15 bases, with 19 bases left in between. CDR1 MNHEY and CDR2 SVGEGT come from the germline V gene. This CDR3 contains 12 residues.

The chain combines TRBV7-9 with TRBJ2-1, with a tentative D call TRBD1 (6 bases). Germline V gene sequence: CDR1 SEHNR, CDR2 FQNEAQ (reference sequence). CDR3 length: 14 residues. V was cut by 5 bases and J by 4 bases, with 12 bases left in between. This CDR3 reads CASSQIGGYNEQFF. The CDR3 DNA follows: TGTGCCAGCAGCCAGATAGGGGGTTACAATGAGCAGTTCTTC.

For the CDR3, the DNA is TGCAGCGTTGGCGACGGTTCCTACGAGCAGTACTTC. As protein: CSVGDGSYEQYF. The chain employs TRBV29-1 and TRBJ2-7, with D hard to call. Trimming took off 4 bases at V and 1 base at J, with 8 bases between the two ends. The CDR3 spans 12 residues. Looked up from germline, CDR1 is SQVTM and CDR2 is ANQGSEA.

This sequence joins TRBV7-8 and TRBJ2-5; D possibly uses TRBD1 or TRBD2 (5 bases each). V lost 10 bases and J 0 bases, leaving 12 bases between the germline ends. The germline V gene has CDR1 SGHVS and CDR2 FQNEAQ. This CDR3 region has 13 residues. CDR3 sequence: CATSGDDQETQYF. DNA of the CDR3: TGTGCCACCTCCGGGGACGACCAAGAGACCCAGTACTTC.

In its sample, this clonotype was seen once. The chain carries TRBV29-1 and TRBJ2-3; unclear D gene. The germline CDR1 and CDR2 sequences are SQVTM and ANQGSEA. The CDR3 sequence is 12 residues long. The V end was cut by 2 bases, the J end by 3 bases, with 6 bases between. CDR3 sequence (DNA): TGCAGCGTTGAATTGGCGACAGATACGCAGTATTTT. Encoded protein: CSVELATDTQYF.

The chain employs TRBV19 and TRBJ2-3; D call uncertain. There are 12 residues in the CDR3. With 2 bases removed from V and 6 bases from J, the gap between germline ends came to 6 bases. Germline V gene sequence: CDR1 LNHDA, CDR2 SQIVND (reference sequence). The chain's CDR3 is CASSIRSDTQYF. CDR3 DNA sequence: TGTGCCAGTAGTATACGAAGTGATACGCAGTATTTT.